This TCR beta chain was sequenced for a study of T cells in Graves' hyperthyroidism and ophthalmopathy. Whole-study context: Blood was drawn when the patient was first diagnosed and still untreated.

Exclusion criteria comprised uncontrolled infection, other autoimmune disease, pregnancy or lactation. Regarding the study as a whole: Ophthalmopathy got predicted by the model a median roughly six months before its onset.

This clonotype was recorded many times. The antigen is undetermined. RNA transcripts gave rise to amplified TCR beta CDR3 regions. An initial round of RT-PCR targeting the TCR CDR3 relied on the HTBI primer set. TCRdb independently ran MiXCR on the multiplex PCR reads; one entry per CDR3 protein. The sample includes approximately 270,000 distinct CDR3 sequences, roughly 15% seen only once; the top ten take 13%. Trimming shortened V by 3 bases and J by 1 base, and 8 bases separated the two germline ends. The CDR3 length is 14 residues. This sequence originates from a woman in her thirties or forties with Graves' hyperthyroidism that later progressed to Graves' ophthalmopathy. Sequences were obtained from blood. This rearrangement joins TRBV12-3 or TRBV12-4 to TRBJ2-3; D tentatively reads TRBD1 or TRBD2 (5 bases each). CDR3 amino acids: CASSLGVRTDTQYF. The CDR3 DNA sequence: TGTGCCAGCAGTTTGGGGGTTCGCACAGATACGCAGTATTTT.